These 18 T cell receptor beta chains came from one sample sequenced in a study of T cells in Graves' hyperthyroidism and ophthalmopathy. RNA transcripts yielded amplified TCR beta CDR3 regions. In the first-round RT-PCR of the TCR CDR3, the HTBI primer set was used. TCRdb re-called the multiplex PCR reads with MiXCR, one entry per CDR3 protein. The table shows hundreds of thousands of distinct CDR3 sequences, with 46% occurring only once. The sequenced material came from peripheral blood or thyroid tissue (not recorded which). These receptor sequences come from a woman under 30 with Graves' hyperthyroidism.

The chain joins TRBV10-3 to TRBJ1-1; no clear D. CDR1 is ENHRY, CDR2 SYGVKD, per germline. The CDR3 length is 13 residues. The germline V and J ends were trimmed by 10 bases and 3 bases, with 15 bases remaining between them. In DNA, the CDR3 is TGTGCCAGCAGCCAGTACGGAGACACTGAAGCTTTCTTT. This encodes CASSQYGDTEAFF.

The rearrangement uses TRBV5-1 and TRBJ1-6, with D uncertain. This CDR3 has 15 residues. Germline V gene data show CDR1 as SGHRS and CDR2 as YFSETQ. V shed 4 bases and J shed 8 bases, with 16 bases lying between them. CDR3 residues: CASSRLRNDDSPLHF. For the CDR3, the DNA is TGCGCCAGCAGCCGGCTCAGGAACGATGATTCACCCCTCCACTTT.

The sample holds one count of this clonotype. CDR3 residues: CATSEAGVGEENEKLFF. In DNA, the CDR3 is TGTGCCACCAGTGAGGCAGGGGTCGGCGAGGAAAATGAAAAACTGTTTTTT. The V gene is TRBV24-1, the J gene TRBJ1-4, with D possibly matching TRBD1 (6 bases). V was cut by 4 bases and J by 5 bases, with 19 bases left in between. Germline V CDR1 and CDR2: KGHDR, SFDVKD. This CDR3 contains 17 residues.

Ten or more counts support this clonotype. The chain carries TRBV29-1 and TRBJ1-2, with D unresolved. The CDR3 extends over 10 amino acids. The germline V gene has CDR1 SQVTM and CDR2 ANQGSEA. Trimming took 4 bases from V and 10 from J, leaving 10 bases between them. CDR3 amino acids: CSVATSAYTF. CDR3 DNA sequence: TGCAGCGTTGCGACGTCCGCCTACACCTTC.

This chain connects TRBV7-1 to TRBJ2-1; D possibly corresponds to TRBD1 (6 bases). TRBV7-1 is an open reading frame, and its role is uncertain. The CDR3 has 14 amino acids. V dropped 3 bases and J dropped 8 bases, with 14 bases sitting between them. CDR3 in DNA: TGTGCCAGCAGCTCGCGGCGGACAGTGGATGAGCAGTTCTTC. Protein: CASSSRRTVDEQFF.

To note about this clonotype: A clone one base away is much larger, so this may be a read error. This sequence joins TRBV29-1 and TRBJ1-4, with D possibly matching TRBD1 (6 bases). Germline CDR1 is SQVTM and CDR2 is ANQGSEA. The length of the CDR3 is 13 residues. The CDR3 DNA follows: TGCGGCGCGGTGGGGGGGCTAAGGGGAAAACTGTTTTTT. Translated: CGAVGGLRGKLFF.

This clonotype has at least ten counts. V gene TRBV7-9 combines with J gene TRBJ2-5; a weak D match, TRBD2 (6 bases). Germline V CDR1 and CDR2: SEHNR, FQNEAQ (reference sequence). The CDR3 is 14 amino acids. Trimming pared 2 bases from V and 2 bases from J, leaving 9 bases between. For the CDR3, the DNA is TGTGCCAGCAGCTTACGGGGACTTCAAGAGACCCAGTACTTC. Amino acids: CASSLRGLQETQYF. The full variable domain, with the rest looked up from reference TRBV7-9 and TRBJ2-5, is DTGVSQNPRHKITKRGQNVTFRCDPISEHNRLYWYRQTLGQGPEFLTYFQNEAQLEKSRLLSDRFSAERPKGSFSTLEIQRTEQGDSAMYLCASSLRGLQETQYFGPGTRLLVL.

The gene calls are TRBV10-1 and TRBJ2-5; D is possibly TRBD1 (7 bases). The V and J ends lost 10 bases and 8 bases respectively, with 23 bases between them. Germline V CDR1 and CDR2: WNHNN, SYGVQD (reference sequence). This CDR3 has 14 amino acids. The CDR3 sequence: CATLGRQGIGTQYF. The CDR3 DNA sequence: TGCGCCACCCTCGGGAGACAGGGTATCGGTACCCAGTACTTC.

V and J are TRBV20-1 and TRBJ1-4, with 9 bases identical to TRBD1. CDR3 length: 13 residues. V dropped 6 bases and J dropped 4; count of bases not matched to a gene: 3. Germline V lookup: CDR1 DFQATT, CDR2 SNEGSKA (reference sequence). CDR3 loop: CSAQTGGNEKLFF. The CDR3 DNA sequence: TGCAGTGCCCAGACAGGGGGTAATGAAAAACTGTTTTTT.

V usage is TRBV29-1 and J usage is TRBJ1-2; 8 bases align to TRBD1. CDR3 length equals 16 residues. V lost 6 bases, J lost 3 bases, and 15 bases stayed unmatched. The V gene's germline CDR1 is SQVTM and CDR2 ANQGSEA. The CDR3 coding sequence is TGCAGCGTCCAGAGAGTAGCAGGGGGCCGCGACTATGGCTACACCTTC. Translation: CSVQRVAGGRDYGYTF.

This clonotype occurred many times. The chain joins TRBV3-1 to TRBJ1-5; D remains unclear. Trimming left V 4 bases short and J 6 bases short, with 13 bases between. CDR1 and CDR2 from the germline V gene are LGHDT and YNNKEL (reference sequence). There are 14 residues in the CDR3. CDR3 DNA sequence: TGTGCCAGCAGCCTTGCCGGGGTGGGTCAGCCCCAGCATTTT. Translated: CASSLAGVGQPQHF.

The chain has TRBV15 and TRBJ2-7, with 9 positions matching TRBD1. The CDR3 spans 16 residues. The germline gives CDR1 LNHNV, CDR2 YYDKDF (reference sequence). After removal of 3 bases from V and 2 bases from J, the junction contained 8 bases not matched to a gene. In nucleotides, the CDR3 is TGTGCCACCAGCAGTGCTAGGGACAGGGAACCCTACGAGCAGTACTTC. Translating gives CATSSARDREPYEQYF.

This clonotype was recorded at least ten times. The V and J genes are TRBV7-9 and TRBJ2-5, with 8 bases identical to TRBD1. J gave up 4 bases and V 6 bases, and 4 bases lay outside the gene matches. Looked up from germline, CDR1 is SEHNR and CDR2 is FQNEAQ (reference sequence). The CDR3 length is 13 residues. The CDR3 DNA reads TGTGCCAGCAGACTCACAGGGGGAGAGACCCAGTACTTC. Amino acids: CASRLTGGETQYF.

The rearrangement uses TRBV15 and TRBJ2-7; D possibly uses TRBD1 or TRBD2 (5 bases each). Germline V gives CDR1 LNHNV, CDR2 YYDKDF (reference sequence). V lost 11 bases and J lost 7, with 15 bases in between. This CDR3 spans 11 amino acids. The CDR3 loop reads CARPQGGEQYF. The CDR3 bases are TGTGCCCGGCCTCAGGGCGGGGAGCAGTACTTC.

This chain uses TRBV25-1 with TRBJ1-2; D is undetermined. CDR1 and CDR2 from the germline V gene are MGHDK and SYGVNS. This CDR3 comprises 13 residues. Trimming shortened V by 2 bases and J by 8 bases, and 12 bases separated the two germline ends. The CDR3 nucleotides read TGTGCCAGCAGTGAAGTGGGTAGTCAGGGCTACACCTTC. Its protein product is CASSEVGSQGYTF.

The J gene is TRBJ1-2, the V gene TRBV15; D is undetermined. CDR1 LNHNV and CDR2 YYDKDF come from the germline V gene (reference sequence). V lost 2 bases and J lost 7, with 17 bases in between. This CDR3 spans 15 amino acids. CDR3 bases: TGTGCCACCAGCAGATCGAGGAGGCAGTCTGGTGGCTACACCTTC. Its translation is CATSRSRRQSGGYTF.

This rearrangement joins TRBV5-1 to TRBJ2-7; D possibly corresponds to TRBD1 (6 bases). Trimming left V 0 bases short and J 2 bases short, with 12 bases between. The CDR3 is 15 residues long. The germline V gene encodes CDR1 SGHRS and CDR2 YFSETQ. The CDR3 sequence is CASSLDGQGTYEQYF. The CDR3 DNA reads TGCGCCAGCAGCTTGGACGGGCAGGGGACCTACGAGCAGTACTTC.

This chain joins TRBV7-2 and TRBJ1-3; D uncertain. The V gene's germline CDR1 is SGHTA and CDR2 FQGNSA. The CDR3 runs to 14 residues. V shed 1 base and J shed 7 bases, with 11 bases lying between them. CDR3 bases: TGTGCCAGCAGCTTAGTGGAACGGGAGAACACCATATATTTT. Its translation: CASSLVERENTIYF.